One sample yielded the 3 T cell receptor beta chains listed below, sequenced in a study of cytomegalovirus exposure and HLA in healthy donors. PCR was performed using 60 Vbeta and 13 Jbeta primers. Assay used: immunoSEQ multiplex PCR; TCRdb lists only in-frame clones, some missing. This table has just over 200,000 clones, 55% to 75% appearing once. The sequencing input was PBMCs. These receptors originate from a man aged 35 to 55 in good health and CMV-seropositive.

This sequence joins TRBV6-4 and TRBJ2-6; possibly TRBD1 for D (5 bases). This CDR3 is built from 16 residues. The V end was cut by 6 bases, the J end by 0 bases, with 12 bases between. Germline V gene data show CDR1 as MRHNA and CDR2 as SNTAGT. CDR3 nucleotides: TGTGCCAGCAGCAGAGACAGCCGCTCTGGGGCCAACGTCCTGACTTTC. Protein: CASSRDSRSGANVLTF.

The gene calls are TRBV5-1 and TRBJ1-4; TRBD1 matches at 7 bases. V shed 6 bases, J shed 6 bases, and the junction held 8 bases outside the gene matches. CDR1 is SGHRS, CDR2 YFSETQ, per germline. CDR3 length: 14 residues. The CDR3 here is CASNSGTADEKLFF. CDR3 DNA: TGCGCCAGCAACTCCGGGACAGCCGATGAAAAACTGTTTTTT.

This chain links TRBV6-5 with TRBJ1-1; no clear D. CDR1 is MNHEY and CDR2 is SVGAGI in the germline V gene. The V gene lost 5 bases and the J gene lost 1 base, with 11 bases spanning the gap. The CDR3 length is 14 residues. CDR3 coding DNA: TGTGCCAGCAGTGAACAGCAATCGAACACTGAAGCTTTCTTT. This encodes CASSEQQSNTEAFF.